Following are 17 T cell receptor beta chains from one sample sequenced in a study of OX40 agonist ivuxolimab in advanced cancers. Only in-frame clones appear in the TCRdb table, and some are missing; sequencing was by immunoSEQ multiplex PCR. This table holds 40,000 to 45,000 clones, roughly 90% found once. Source: CD4+ or CD8+ T cells sorted from blood, taken in a trial of the OX40 agonist ivuxolimab. The source is an adult with an advanced solid tumor such as melanoma, head and neck, liver or kidney cancer.

The chain recombines TRBV5-4 with TRBJ1-6; no reliable D call. This CDR3 region has 15 residues. Trimming stripped 4 bases from V and 2 bases from J, with 10 bases between. Germline CDR1 reads SGHNT; CDR2 reads YYREEE (reference sequence). The CDR3 nucleotides are TGTGCCAGCAGCCCTGACCAGGCCTATAATTCACCCCTCCACTTT. Protein: CASSPDQAYNSPLHF.

The rearrangement links TRBV6-6 to TRBJ1-5; 8 bases map to TRBD1. The CDR3 extends over 14 amino acids. J lost 4 bases, V lost 5 bases, and 4 bases had no gene match. Germline values: CDR1 MNHNY, CDR2 SVGAGI (reference sequence). CDR3 sequence reads: CASSPGGGNQPQHF. CDR3 bases: TGTGCCAGCAGTCCAGGGGGCGGTAATCAGCCCCAGCATTTT.

This chain uses TRBV5-1 with TRBJ2-7, with 10 bases matching TRBD1. CDR1 is SGHRS and CDR2 is YFSETQ in the germline V gene. J was trimmed by 2 bases and V by 4 bases; bases with no gene match: 3. The CDR3 has 14 amino acids. The CDR3 region is CASSRQGAPYEQYF. The CDR3 region has the DNA TGCGCCAGCAGCCGACAGGGGGCCCCCTACGAGCAGTACTTC.

This clone was seen just once. The rearrangement links TRBV12-1 to TRBJ1-4. TRBV12-1 is tagged as a pseudogene. CDR3 length equals 18 residues. In DNA, the CDR3 is TGTGCCAGCAGCTTTGTCTTACAAGACTTAACAACTAATGAAAAACTGTTTTTT. It translates to CASSFVLQDLTTNEKLFF.

The chain recombines TRBV30 with TRBJ1-2, with D maybe TRBD1 (6 bases). Germline assignment: CDR1 GTSNPN and CDR2 SVGIG (reference sequence). The CDR3 covers 16 residues. The V gene lost 1 base and the J gene lost 4 bases, with 19 bases spanning the gap. CDR3 loop: CAWSAYTGWPSYGYTF. CDR3 bases: TGTGCCTGGAGTGCCTACACAGGGTGGCCTAGCTATGGCTACACCTTC.

The V call is TRBV10-2, the J call TRBJ2-5; possible D gene TRBD1, 6 bases. The CDR3 contains 14 residues. The V gene lost 6 bases and the J gene lost 2 bases, with 13 bases spanning the gap. Germline-derived CDR1 and CDR2 are WSHSY and SAAADI. CDR3 DNA: TGCGCCAGCAGGGGGACAAGGGGGCAAGAGACCCAGTACTTC. Translating it yields CASRGTRGQETQYF.

The chain is built from TRBV7-7 and TRBJ2-3; D perhaps matches TRBD2 (6 bases). Germline CDR1 and CDR2: SSHAT and FNYEAQ (reference sequence). The CDR3 covers 15 residues. The CDR3 nucleotides read TGTGCTAGCGGAAAGACTTACGGGGGCACAGATACGCAGTATTTT. Translation: CASGKTYGGTDTQYF.

The chain uses TRBV23-1 and TRBJ1-2; D is ambiguous. TRBV23-1 is given ORF status, its function remaining uncertain. The V gene lost 4 bases and the J gene lost 1 base, with 13 bases spanning the gap. The CDR3 totals 15 residues. CDR3 loop: CASSPRPADNYGYTF. The CDR3 DNA sequence: TGCGCCAGCAGTCCACGTCCAGCGGATAACTATGGCTACACCTTC.

This chain links TRBV23-1 with TRBJ2-7; D is unclear. TRBV23-1 is designated an ORF whose function remains uncertain. This CDR3 is built from 16 residues. With 9 bases removed from V and 3 bases from J, the gap between germline ends came to 24 bases. The CDR3 region has the DNA TGCGCCAGAAACGAAGACACCAATCGGGCCATCTACGAGCAGTACTTC. This codes for CARNEDTNRAIYEQYF.

This rearrangement joins TRBV15 to TRBJ1-4, with D tentatively TRBD1 (6 bases). The CDR3 spans 15 residues. The germline gives CDR1 LNHNV, CDR2 YYDKDF (reference sequence). V lost 0 bases and J lost 8, with 13 bases in between. The CDR3 bases are TGTGCCACCAGCAGAGATGGACAGAGGAGAGAAAAACTGTTTTTT. Protein sequence: CATSRDGQRREKLFF.

V usage is TRBV30 and J usage is TRBJ2-2; D tentatively reads TRBD1 or TRBD2 (5 bases each). Germline V gives CDR1 GTSNPN, CDR2 SVGIG (reference sequence). Trimming left V 5 bases short and J 0 bases short, with 10 bases between. CDR3 size: 14 residues. CDR3 loop: CAWHGTANTGELFF. As DNA, the CDR3 is TGTGCCTGGCACGGGACCGCGAACACCGGGGAGCTGTTTTTT.

Here the CDR3 reads CASSHTIEDGVRGTNEKLFF. CDR3 in DNA: TGCGCCAGCAGCCACACGATTGAGGACGGCGTGAGGGGAACTAATGAAAAACTGTTTTTT. This chain uses TRBV4-1 with TRBJ1-4, with D possibly TRBD1 on 5 matching bases. The germline gives CDR1 MGHRA, CDR2 YSYEKL. The CDR3 is 20 residues long. With 3 bases removed from V and 1 base from J, the gap between germline ends came to 24 bases.

Written as DNA, the CDR3 is TGCGCCAGCAGCTTCTCGGGGAGCGGCACTGAAGCTTTCTTT. It encodes CASSFSGSGTEAFF. The rearrangement uses TRBV5-1 and TRBJ1-1; no firm D call. The CDR3 has 14 residues. V dropped 2 bases and J dropped 4 bases, with 12 bases sitting between them. Per the germline V gene, CDR1 is SGHRS and CDR2 is YFSETQ.

The genes are TRBV7-8 and TRBJ1-6, with D possibly matching TRBD1 (5 bases). CDR3 length: 15 residues. Looked up from germline, CDR1 is SGHVS and CDR2 is FQNEAQ. With 1 base removed from V and 9 bases from J, the gap between germline ends came to 13 bases. CDR3 protein: CASSLVPRGPSPLHF. In DNA, the CDR3 is TGTGCCAGCAGCTTAGTACCGAGGGGACCTTCACCCCTCCACTTT.

The rearrangement uses TRBV7-2 and TRBJ1-1, with 8 bases aligning to TRBD1. V lost 5 bases to trimming and J lost 3 bases; unmatched junction nucleotides: 5. Per germline, CDR1 SGHTA and CDR2 FQGNSA. The CDR3 is made up of 14 amino acids. DNA of the CDR3: TGTGCCAGCAGCAAGACAGGGGCGGACACTGAAGCTTTCTTT. As protein: CASSKTGADTEAFF.

The chain recombines TRBV6-1 with TRBJ1-2; D might be TRBD1 (6 bases). The V gene's germline CDR1 is MNHNS and CDR2 SASEGT. The CDR3 extends over 13 amino acids. Between the trimmed V and J ends, which lost 10 bases and 7 bases, there was a span of 19 bases. The CDR3 loop is CATSPGGPGGYTF. The CDR3 nucleotides are TGTGCCACCTCCCCCGGGGGGCCCGGTGGCTACACCTTC.

The chain joins TRBV7-3 to TRBJ2-1, with TRBD2 matching over 7 bases. The length of the CDR3 is 13 residues. The germline V gene has CDR1 SGHTA and CDR2 FQGTGA. After removal of 5 bases from V and 5 bases from J, the junction contained 3 bases not matched to a gene. The CDR3 DNA reads as TGTGCCAGCAGCCGGGGACTAAACAATGAGCAGTTCTTC. It is translated as CASSRGLNNEQFF.